The rows below give T cell receptor beta chains drawn from one sample of a study of CD8+CD57+ T cells in acquired aplastic anemia. TCRdb analysed the reads with MiXCR anew, one entry per CDR3 protein. The table includes over 150,000 distinct CDR3 sequences, 50% to 55% detected once. The specimen was sorted CD4+, CD8+, or CD8+CD57+ T cells (not recorded which) from PBMCs. These receptors came from a human donor in good health, serving as a control. CDR3s include the opening cysteine and the closing phenylalanine or tryptophan. The D gene is left open where the match is weak. Clone size is shown for a subset of rows, as once, few, many or a class of expanded clone.

j_call,clone_size,d_call,v_call,cdr3_aa,cdr3_nt
TRBJ1-2,-,TRBD1,TRBV7-9,CASRATGTVPNYGYTF,TGTGCCAGCAGAGCCACCGGGACAGTCCCTAACTATGGCTACACCTTC
TRBJ1-4,few,TRBD1,TRBV19,CASNSGGNGKLFF,TGTGCCAGTAACTCAGGGGGCAACGGAAAACTGTTTTTT
TRBJ2-1,many,TRBD2,TRBV9,CASSVGTSGDLEQLF,TGTGCCAGCAGCGTCGGGACTAGCGGGGATCTTGAGCAGCTCTTC
TRBJ2-7,-,TRBD2,TRBV7-2,CASSLAVVAGRYEQYF,TGTGCCAGCAGCTTAGCTGTGGTAGCGGGGCGCTACGAGCAGTACTTC
TRBJ2-7,-,-,TRBV7-9,CASSRGTKGRQYF,TGTGCCAGCAGCCGTGGGACAAAGGGAAGGCAGTACTTC
TRBJ1-2,-,-,TRBV19,CASSIDPLLNGYTF,TGTGCCAGTAGTATAGATCCCCTACTGAATGGCTACACCTTC
TRBJ1-6,many,-,TRBV20-1,CSALLTGNSPLHF,TGCAGTGCTCTCCTGACTGGGAATTCACCCCTCCACTTT
TRBJ2-6,few,-,TRBV30,CAWSVRVTGANVLTF,TGTGCCTGGAGTGTACGGGTTACTGGGGCCAACGTCCTGACTTTC
TRBJ2-1,many,TRBD2,TRBV19,CASSMSGGVYNEQFF,TGTGCCAGTAGTATGAGCGGGGGAGTTTACAATGAGCAGTTCTTC
TRBJ1-3,-,-,TRBV25-1,CASSGAGRGNTIYF,TGTGCCAGCAGTGGTGCGGGACGTGGAAACACCATATATTTT
TRBJ2-3,-,-,TRBV19,CASSITQTADTQYF,TGTGCCAGTAGTATTACCCAAACAGCAGATACGCAGTATTTT
TRBJ2-5,-,TRBD1,TRBV7-8,CASSLARARGQETQYF,TGTGCCAGCAGCTTAGCGCGGGCCAGGGGGCAAGAGACCCAGTACTTC
TRBJ1-2,many,TRBD1,TRBV6-5,CASSYLTGGNGYTF,TGTGCCAGCAGTTACCTCACAGGGGGTAATGGCTACACCTTC
TRBJ2-3,-,-,TRBV2,CASSPDREQYF,TGTGCCAGCAGTCCGGACAGAGAGCAGTATTTT
TRBJ2-1,many,TRBD2,TRBV6-4,CASSGQRGGFYNEQFF,TGTGCCAGCAGTGGGCAGCGGGGGGGATTCTACAATGAGCAGTTCTTC
TRBJ2-5,-,-,TRBV2,CASSSTVETQYF,TGTGCCAGCTCGTCGACCGTGGAGACCCAGTACTTC
TRBJ2-1,-,-,TRBV20-1,CSAREGGAGYQFF,TGCAGTGCTAGAGAAGGTGGGGCGGGATATCAGTTCTTC
TRBJ2-3,many,TRBD1,TRBV5-1,CASSLAQGFPTDTQYF,TGCGCCAGCAGCTTGGCACAGGGGTTCCCCACAGATACGCAGTATTTT
TRBJ1-1,-,-,TRBV29-1,CSVVQGSTEAFF,TGCAGCGTGGTACAGGGTTCCACTGAAGCTTTCTTT
TRBJ2-3,-,TRBD1,TRBV20-1,CSAGTATDTQYF,TGCAGTGCTGGGACAGCCACAGATACGCAGTATTTT
TRBJ2-5,many,-,TRBV29-1,CSVTKGQETQYF,TGCAGCGTTACTAAGGGGCAAGAGACCCAGTACTTC
TRBJ2-7,few,TRBD2,TRBV20-1,CSMTSGGASSEQYF,TGCAGTATGACTAGCGGGGGGGCTTCCTCCGAGCAGTACTTC
TRBJ1-1,-,-,TRBV19,CASSIEGRRNTEAFF,TGCGCCAGTAGTATAGAAGGCAGGCGGAACACTGAAGCTTTCTTT
TRBJ2-5,-,TRBD1,TRBV20-1,CSARAGQEQETQYF,TGCAGTGCTAGGGCTGGACAGGAACAAGAGACCCAGTACTTC
TRBJ1-2,-,-,TRBV4-1,CASTQGRDYGYTF,TGCGCCAGCACCCAGGGACGTGACTATGGCTACACCTTC
TRBJ2-1,many,-,TRBV24-1,CASSGNSGKKEQFF,TGTGCCTCCTCCGGAAACTCAGGAAAGAAGGAGCAGTTCTTC
TRBJ1-5,many,TRBD1,TRBV10-3,CAISEGQEPHQPQHF,TGTGCCATCAGTGAGGGACAGGAACCCCATCAGCCCCAGCATTTT
TRBJ1-3,-,TRBD1,TRBV6-1,CASSPQGTEVNSGNTIYF,TGTGCCAGCAGTCCACAAGGGACAGAGGTTAACTCTGGAAACACCATATATTTT
TRBJ2-3,-,TRBD2,TRBV10-3,CAAGTSGAPSTQYF,TGTGCCGCCGGGACTAGCGGGGCCCCAAGTACGCAGTATTTT
TRBJ2-5,-,TRBD2,TRBV9,CASSGPGTSGGETQYF,TGTGCCAGCAGCGGGCCCGGGACTAGCGGGGGGGAGACCCAGTACTTC
TRBJ2-1,-,-,TRBV10-2,CASSDRAYNEQFF,TGCGCCAGCAGTGATCGGGCCTACAATGAGCAGTTCTTC
TRBJ2-7,many,TRBD1,TRBV14,CASSQDGTGWEQYF,TGTGCCAGCAGCCAAGATGGGACAGGGTGGGAGCAGTACTTC
TRBJ2-5,few,TRBD1,TRBV5-5,CASSTGGGSETQYF,TGTGCCAGTAGTACAGGGGGCGGGTCGGAGACCCAGTACTTC
TRBJ2-7,many,-,TRBV20-1,CSASSQPSYEQYF,TGCAGTGCTAGTTCGCAGCCTTCCTACGAGCAGTACTTC
TRBJ1-6,-,TRBD1,TRBV2,CASSDGQGSGSPLHF,TGTGCCAGCAGTGACGGACAGGGCTCAGGGTCACCCCTCCACTTT
TRBJ1-5,once,-,TRBV20-1,CSARDRGTSNQPQHF,TGCAGTGCTAGAGATCGGGGGACGAGCAATCAGCCCCAGCATTTT
TRBJ2-5,once,TRBD1,TRBV7-9,CASSLVTGGRETQYF,TGTGCTAGCAGCTTAGTGACAGGGGGCCGGGAGACCCAGTACTTC
TRBJ2-3,many,-,TRBV11-2,CASSLQGNTQYF,TGTGCCAGCAGCTTACAGGGGAATACGCAGTATTTT
TRBJ2-7,-,TRBD2,TRBV20-1,CSITSGGIYEQYF,TGCAGCATCACTAGCGGGGGGATCTACGAGCAGTACTTC
TRBJ2-5,many,-,TRBV6-2/TRBV6-3,CASSYWTEETQYF,TGTGCCAGCAGTTACTGGACAGAAGAGACCCAGTACTTC
TRBJ2-7,-,-,TRBV6-1,CASRLGLGPGSYEQYF,TGTGCCAGCAGATTGGGCCTCGGACCCGGCTCCTACGAGCAGTACTTC
TRBJ1-4,-,-,TRBV19,CASSNQGGDEKLFF,TGTGCCAGTAGTAACCAGGGAGGGGATGAAAAACTGTTTTTT
TRBJ1-1,many,TRBD1,TRBV6-2/TRBV6-3,CASSGQGDTEAFF,TGTGCCAGCAGCGGACAGGGAGACACTGAAGCTTTCTTT
TRBJ2-5,many,-,TRBV2,CASSDLWGRGETQYF,TGTGCCAGCAGTGATTTGTGGGGCCGAGGGGAGACCCAGTACTTC